This TCR beta chain was recovered during a study of T cell responses to AZD1222 COVID-19 vaccine. Study-wide findings and caveats: Close to half of all spike-specific TCRs reportedly target regions of the variants that are unmutated. Among the donors, most were white British and more were female, and clonal diversity was possibly underestimated. Samples come after the peak T cell response, not at day 14.

Of note for this clone: Its antigen is unidentified.

V was clipped by 4 bases and J by 0 bases, with 11 bases between them. In germline, CDR1 is SGHRS, CDR2 YFSETQ. This CDR3 has 16 amino acids. Only in-frame clones appear in the TCRdb table, and some are missing; sequencing was by immunoSEQ multiplex PCR. In the table there are over 150,000 clones, just over 90% of which are singletons. Sequenced here: peripheral blood, sampled on day 0 of AZD1222 vaccination. The chain recombines TRBV5-1 with TRBJ1-6; D uncertain. The sequence derives from an adult in good health. The CDR3 DNA reads TGCGCCAGCAGCCCAGGACTGAGCTCCTATAATTCACCCCTCCACTTT. Amino acid sequence: CASSPGLSSYNSPLHF. Drawing the rest from reference TRBV5-1 and TRBJ1-6, the complete variable domain is KAGVTQTPRYLIKTRGQQVTLSCSPISGHRSVSWYQQTPGQGLQFLFEYFSETQRNKGNFPGRFSGRQFSNSRSEMNVSTLELGDSALYLCASSPGLSSYNSPLHFGNGTRLTVT.